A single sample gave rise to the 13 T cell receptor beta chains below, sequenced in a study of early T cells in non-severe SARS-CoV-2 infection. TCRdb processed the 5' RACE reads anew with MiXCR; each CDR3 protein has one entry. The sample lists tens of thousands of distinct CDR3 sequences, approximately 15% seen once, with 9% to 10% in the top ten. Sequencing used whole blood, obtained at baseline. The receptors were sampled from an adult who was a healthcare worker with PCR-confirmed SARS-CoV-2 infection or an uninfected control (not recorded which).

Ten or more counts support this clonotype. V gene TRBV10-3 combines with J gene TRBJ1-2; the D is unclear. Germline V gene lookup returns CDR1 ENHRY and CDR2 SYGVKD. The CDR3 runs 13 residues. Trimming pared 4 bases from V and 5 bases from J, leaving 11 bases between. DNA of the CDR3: TGTGCCATCAGTGTAGATCCCCGGTATGGCTACACCTTC. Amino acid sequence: CAISVDPRYGYTF.

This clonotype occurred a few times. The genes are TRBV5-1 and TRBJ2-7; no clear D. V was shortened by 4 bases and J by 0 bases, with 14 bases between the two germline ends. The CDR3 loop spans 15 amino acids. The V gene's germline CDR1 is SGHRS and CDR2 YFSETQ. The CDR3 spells CASSPLPWDSYEQYF. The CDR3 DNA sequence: TGCGCCAGCAGCCCGCTACCCTGGGACTCCTACGAGCAGTACTTC. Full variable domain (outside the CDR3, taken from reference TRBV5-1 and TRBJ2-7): KAGVTQTPRYLIKTRGQQVTLSCSPISGHRSVSWYQQTPGQGLQFLFEYFSETQRNKGNFPGRFSGRQFSNSRSEMNVSTLELGDSALYLCASSPLPWDSYEQYFGPGTRLTVT.

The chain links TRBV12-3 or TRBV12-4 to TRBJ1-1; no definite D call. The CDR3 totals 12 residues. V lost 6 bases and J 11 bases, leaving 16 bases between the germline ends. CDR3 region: CASRVGDRAAFF. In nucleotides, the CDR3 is TGTGCCAGCAGAGTCGGAGACCGTGCGGCTTTCTTT.

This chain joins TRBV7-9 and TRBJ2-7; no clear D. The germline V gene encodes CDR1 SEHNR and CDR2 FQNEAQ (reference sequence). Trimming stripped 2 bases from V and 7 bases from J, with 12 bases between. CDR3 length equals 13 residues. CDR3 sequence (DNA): TGTGCCAGCAGCTTAAGGACCGTCGCGGAGCAGTACTTC. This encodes CASSLRTVAEQYF.

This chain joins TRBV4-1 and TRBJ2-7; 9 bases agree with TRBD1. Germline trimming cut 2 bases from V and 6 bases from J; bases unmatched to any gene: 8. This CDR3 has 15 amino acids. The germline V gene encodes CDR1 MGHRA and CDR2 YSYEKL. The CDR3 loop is CASSQPPGQGPEQYF. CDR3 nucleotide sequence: TGCGCCAGCAGCCAACCCCCGGGACAGGGTCCCGAGCAGTACTTC.

In DNA form, the CDR3 reads TGTGCCAGCAGGGGGACACGCGACACGGCCTACAATGAGCAGTTCTTC. Translating it yields CASRGTRDTAYNEQFF. The rearrangement links TRBV12-3 or TRBV12-4 to TRBJ2-1; perhaps TRBD1 as D (6 bases). Between the trimmed V and J ends, which lost 6 bases and 2 bases, there was a span of 17 bases. This CDR3 contains 16 residues.

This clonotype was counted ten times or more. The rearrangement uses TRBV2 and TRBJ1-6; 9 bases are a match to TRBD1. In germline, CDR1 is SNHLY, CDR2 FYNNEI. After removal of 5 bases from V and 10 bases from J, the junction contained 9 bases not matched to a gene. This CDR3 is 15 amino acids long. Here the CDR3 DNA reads TGTGCCAGCAGTTCAACTGGGACAGGGAGGTCACCCCTCCACTTT. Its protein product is CASSSTGTGRSPLHF.

The CDR3 sequence: CSAQLTGTGRGEKLFF. CDR3 DNA sequence: TGCAGTGCTCAATTGACCGGGACAGGTCGGGGTGAAAAACTGTTTTTT. This sequence joins TRBV20-1 and TRBJ1-4; 8 bases line up with TRBD1. Germline trimming cut 5 bases from V and 7 bases from J; bases unmatched to any gene: 15. Germline CDR1 DFQATT, CDR2 SNEGSKA (reference sequence). This CDR3 has 16 residues.

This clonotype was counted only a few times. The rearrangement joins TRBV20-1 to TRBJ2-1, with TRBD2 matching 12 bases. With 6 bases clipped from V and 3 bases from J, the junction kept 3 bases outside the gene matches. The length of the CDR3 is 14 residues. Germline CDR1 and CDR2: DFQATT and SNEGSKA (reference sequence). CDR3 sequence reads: CSAPTSGGYNEQFF. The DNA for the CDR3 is TGCAGTGCCCCGACTAGCGGGGGCTACAATGAGCAGTTCTTC.

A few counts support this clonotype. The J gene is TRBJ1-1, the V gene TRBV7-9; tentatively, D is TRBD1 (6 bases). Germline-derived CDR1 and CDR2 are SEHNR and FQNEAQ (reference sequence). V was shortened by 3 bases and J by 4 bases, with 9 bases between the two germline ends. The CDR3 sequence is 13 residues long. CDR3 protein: CASSLTGTTEAFF. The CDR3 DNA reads TGTGCCAGCAGCTTGACAGGTACCACTGAAGCTTTCTTT.

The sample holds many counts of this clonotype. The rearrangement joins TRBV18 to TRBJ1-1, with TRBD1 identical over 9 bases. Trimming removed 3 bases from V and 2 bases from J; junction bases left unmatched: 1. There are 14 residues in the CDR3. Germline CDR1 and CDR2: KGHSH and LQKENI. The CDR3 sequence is CASSPGQGNTEAFF. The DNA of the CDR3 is TGTGCCAGCTCACCGGGACAGGGAAACACTGAAGCTTTCTTT.

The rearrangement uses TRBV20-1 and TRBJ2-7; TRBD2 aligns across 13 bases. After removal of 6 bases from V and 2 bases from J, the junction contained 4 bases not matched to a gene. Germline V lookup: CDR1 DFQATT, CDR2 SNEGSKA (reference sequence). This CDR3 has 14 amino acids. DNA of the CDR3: TGCAGTGCAAAGGGACTAGCGGGAACCTACGAGCAGTACTTC. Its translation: CSAKGLAGTYEQYF.

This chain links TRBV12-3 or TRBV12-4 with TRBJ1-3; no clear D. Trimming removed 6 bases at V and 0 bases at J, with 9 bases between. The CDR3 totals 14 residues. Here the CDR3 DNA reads TGTGCCAGCAGCTACGACGGCTCTGGAAACACCATATATTTT. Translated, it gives CASSYDGSGNTIYF.